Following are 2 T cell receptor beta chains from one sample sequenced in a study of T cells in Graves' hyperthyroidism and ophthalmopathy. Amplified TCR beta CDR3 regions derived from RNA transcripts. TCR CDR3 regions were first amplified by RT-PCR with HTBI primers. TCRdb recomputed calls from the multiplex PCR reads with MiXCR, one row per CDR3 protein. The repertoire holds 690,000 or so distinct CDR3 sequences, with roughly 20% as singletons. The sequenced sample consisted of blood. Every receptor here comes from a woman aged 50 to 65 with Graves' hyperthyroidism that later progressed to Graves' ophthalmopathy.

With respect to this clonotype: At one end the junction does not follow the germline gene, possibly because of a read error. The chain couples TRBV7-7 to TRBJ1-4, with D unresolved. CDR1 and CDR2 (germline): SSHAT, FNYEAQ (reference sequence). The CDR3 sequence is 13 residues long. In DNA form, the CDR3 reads TGTGCTAGCAGCTTAGGGCGACATGAAAAACTGTTTTTT. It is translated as CASSLGRHEKLFF.

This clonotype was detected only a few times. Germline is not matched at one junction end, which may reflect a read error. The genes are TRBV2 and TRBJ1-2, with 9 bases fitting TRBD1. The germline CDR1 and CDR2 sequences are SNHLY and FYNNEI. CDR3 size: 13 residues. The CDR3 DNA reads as TGTACCAGCACCGGGACAGGGCACTATGGCTACACCTTC. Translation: CTSTGTGHYGYTF.